The source of this TCR beta chain is a study of beta chain features in type 1 diabetes. CD4+ naive, central memory, regulatory and stem cell-like memory subsets were isolated by sorting on CD45RO/CCR7/CD25/CD127/CD95/CD27. In all sorted populations, purity surpassed 95%. This CDR3 contains 15 residues. Germline CDR1 and CDR2: SGHNT and YYREEE (reference sequence). The J segment lost 4 bases and the V segment lost 1 base, leaving 7 bases of the junction unmatched. Overall study results and limits: PCR might favor shorter templates, but any such skew would affect patients and controls equally. In all four CD4+ subsets, TCRB CDR3 length was significantly, moderately reduced in type 1 diabetes.

Note on this clone: Its matching antigen is unknown.

The study reverse transcribed the entire isolated RNA, so it sequenced expressed TCRB transcripts. Deep immunoSEQ sequencing covered naive, central memory and regulatory T cell samples. Clones were read by immunoSEQ multiplex PCR, and TCRdb kept only the in-frame ones, dropping some. The table includes 350,000 to 450,000 clones, roughly an eighth detected once. The sequenced sample was naive CD4+ T cells from blood. The receptor was isolated from a woman younger than 35 with type 1 diabetes. The rearrangement joins TRBV5-4 to TRBJ2-5; 7 bases agree with TRBD1. CDR3 nucleotides: TGTGCCAGCAGCTTGCCACCCCACAGGGGAGAGACCCAGTACTTC. As protein: CASSLPPHRGETQYF.